These 6 T cell receptor beta chains were all obtained from the same sample, sequenced in a study of cytomegalovirus exposure and HLA in healthy donors. With 60 Vbeta and 13 Jbeta primers, the PCR was carried out. The table came from immunoSEQ multiplex PCR; TCRdb's copy has only in-frame clones and leaves some out. The repertoire includes around 150,000 clones, roughly 73% of them detected once, and roughly 8.2% sits in the top ten. Input material: PBMCs. The receptors stem from a woman in her 40s in good health and CMV-seropositive.

The V call is TRBV7-6, the J call TRBJ2-5; the D gene is possibly TRBD2 (6 bases). There are 20 residues in the CDR3. Trimming left V 5 bases short and J 0 bases short, with 28 bases between. Germline loops: CDR1 SGHVS, CDR2 FNYEAQ. In DNA, the CDR3 is TGTGCCAGCAGCCTGGTGGCGGGGTCCGGGACCCTGTGGGACCAAGAGACCCAGTACTTC. The encoded protein is CASSLVAGSGTLWDQETQYF.

This clone has only one observation. The chain carries TRBV7-3 and TRBJ2-1; TRBD2 might be the D (6 bases). This CDR3 contains 13 residues. Trimming pared 5 bases from V and 6 bases from J, leaving 11 bases between. Germline assignment: CDR1 SGHTA and CDR2 FQGTGA. The CDR3 DNA is TGTGCCAGCAGCGCTAGCGCGGGCAATGAGCAGTTCTTC. This encodes CASSASAGNEQFF.

The chain carries TRBV28 and TRBJ1-1, with D uncertain. Germline CDR1 and CDR2: MDHEN and SYDVKM. This CDR3 is 15 amino acids long. Deletions cut 6 bases from V and 0 bases from J, with 14 bases between. CDR3 DNA: TGTGCCAGCAGCCCAGAGACGGGGATGAACACTGAAGCTTTCTTT. It encodes CASSPETGMNTEAFF.

V is TRBV5-1 and J is TRBJ2-1; 10 nucleotides match TRBD2. Germline CDR1 SGHRS, CDR2 YFSETQ. The CDR3 totals 17 residues. V shed 2 bases, J shed 3 bases, and the junction held 8 bases outside the gene matches. The CDR3 here is CASSFQSGRGNYNEQFF. CDR3 in DNA: TGCGCCAGCAGCTTCCAAAGCGGGAGGGGCAACTACAATGAGCAGTTCTTC.

The rearrangement links TRBV28 to TRBJ1-1, with TRBD1 as a possible D gene (6 bases). Per germline, CDR1 MDHEN and CDR2 SYDVKM. The length of the CDR3 is 15 residues. Trimming cost V 4 bases and J 4 bases, with 16 bases left between them. The CDR3 nucleotides are TGTGCCAGCAGTTCACGTACAGGGCCGGGCACTGAAGCTTTCTTT. As protein: CASSSRTGPGTEAFF.

The rearrangement uses TRBV7-2 and TRBJ2-5; TRBD1 matches at 7 bases. CDR3 length: 15 residues. Per germline, CDR1 SGHTA and CDR2 FQGNSA. The ends lost 3 bases at V and 5 bases at J; junction bases unmatched: 9. The CDR3 reads CASSLRTQGWETQYF. In DNA form, the CDR3 reads TGTGCCAGCAGCTTGCGGACACAGGGGTGGGAGACCCAGTACTTC.